The 17 T cell receptor beta chains presented below share a single source sample, sequenced in a study of response to subunit inactivated influenza vaccine. TCRdb ran MiXCR on the RT-PCR reads and lists one entry per CDR3 protein. The profile shows around 540,000 distinct CDR3 sequences, approximately 10% of them singletons. This sample comprised PBMCs from blood, obtained on the day of vaccination. The receptors here all came from a man in his fifties who received an inactivated influenza vaccine.

This clonotype has just one count. This may be a read error, as it is one base from a much larger clone. CDR3 sequence (DNA): TGTGCCAGCAGCGGGCCGGTCGGGGGACGGGTCACAGATACGCAGCATTTT. This encodes CASSGPVGGRVTDTQHF. J is TRBJ2-3 and V is TRBV5-6; D may be TRBD1 (5 bases). The DNA end is more similar to TRBJ1-5, so the J call may be wrong. The germline CDR1 and CDR2 sequences are SGHDT and YYEEEE. There are 17 residues in the CDR3.

The V gene is TRBV7-2, the J gene TRBJ2-3; the match to TRBD2 covers 7 bases. Germline V gives CDR1 SGHTA, CDR2 FQGNSA. With V trimmed by 2 bases and J by 4 bases, 12 bases remained unmatched. The CDR3 runs 17 residues. CDR3: CASSLYARGSGADTQYF. CDR3 nucleotide sequence: TGTGCCAGCAGCTTATATGCTCGCGGGAGCGGCGCAGATACGCAGTATTTT.

The V gene is TRBV7-2, the J gene TRBJ2-7, with 7 bases identical to TRBD2. CDR3 length equals 13 residues. Germline trimming cut 5 bases from V and 5 bases from J; bases unmatched to any gene: 6. Germline-derived CDR1 and CDR2 are SGHTA and FQGNSA. The CDR3 DNA is TGTGCCAGCAGCGCTGGACTAGGGAACGAGCAGTACTTC. It encodes CASSAGLGNEQYF.

The CDR3 DNA reads as TGTGCCAGCAGCCGGGCAGCGGGGCAACGGACAGATACGCAGTATTTT. This encodes CASSRAAGQRTDTQYF. V and J are TRBV3-1 and TRBJ2-3; 7 bases are a match to TRBD2. CDR1 LGHDT and CDR2 YNNKEL come from the germline V gene (reference sequence). Trimming at V came to 4 bases and at J to 3 bases, leaving 10 bases not matched to a gene. The CDR3 has 16 residues.

The sample holds a few counts of this clonotype. The chain joins TRBV6-5 to TRBJ2-2; the D gene is possibly TRBD1 (5 bases). There are 16 residues in the CDR3. The ends were cut back, 4 bases at V and 0 bases at J, with 12 bases in the middle. Germline V gives CDR1 MNHEY, CDR2 SVGAGI. CDR3 in DNA: TGTGCCAGCAGTTCCAGGACATTCGCGAACACCGGGGAGCTGTTTTTT. Translation gives CASSSRTFANTGELFF.

The V call is TRBV2, the J call TRBJ2-2, with 7 bases lining up with TRBD2. V shed 9 bases, J shed 1 base, and the junction held 2 bases outside the gene matches. In germline, CDR1 is SNHLY, CDR2 FYNNEI. The length of the CDR3 is 13 residues. The CDR3 bases are TGTGCCAGTGCGGGGGAGAACACCGGGGAGCTGTTTTTT. Its translation is CASAGENTGELFF.

This clonotype was seen repeatedly, ten times or more. The gene calls are TRBV6-2 or TRBV6-3 and TRBJ2-1, with 8 bases lining up with TRBD1. The CDR3 totals 21 residues. From germline, CDR1 is MNHEY and CDR2 SVGEGT. V lost 2 bases and J lost 6; bases outside the gene matches: 24. CDR3 DNA: TGTGCCAGCAGTTACGGGGCTCGCTACAGGGGGACCAGCCCCGGCGGCAATGAGCAGTTCTTC. Translating it yields CASSYGARYRGTSPGGNEQFF.

V usage is TRBV6-2 or TRBV6-3 and J usage is TRBJ2-7; D could derive from TRBD1 or TRBD2 (5 bases each). V lost 6 bases and J 3 bases, leaving 12 bases between the germline ends. This CDR3 is 13 amino acids long. Germline values: CDR1 MNHEY, CDR2 SVGEGT. CDR3 nucleotides: TGTGCCAGCAGAGGGACGGGATACTACGAGCAGTACTTC. Translated: CASRGTGYYEQYF.

This clonotype showed up just a few times. The genes are TRBV29-1 and TRBJ1-5, with D uncertain. Trimming left V 7 bases short and J 0 bases short, with 10 bases between. The CDR3 runs 13 residues. Germline V gene data show CDR1 as SQVTM and CDR2 as ANQGSEA. The CDR3 loop reads CSALENSNQPQHF. The CDR3 DNA reads TGCAGCGCCCTAGAGAATAGCAATCAGCCCCAGCATTTT.

This clonotype was detected only a few times. The V call is TRBV7-2, the J call TRBJ1-5, with TRBD1 identical over 8 bases. With 5 bases clipped from V and 7 bases from J, the junction kept 10 bases outside the gene matches. This CDR3 comprises 15 residues. The germline V gene encodes CDR1 SGHTA and CDR2 FQGNSA. For the CDR3, the DNA is TGTGCCAGCAGCCCCGCGCAGGGGGCTTGGCAGCCCCAGCATTTT. This encodes CASSPAQGAWQPQHF.

This clonotype was detected many times. The V and J genes are TRBV27 and TRBJ2-2; D not resolved. Germline V gives CDR1 MNHEY, CDR2 SMNVEV (reference sequence). This CDR3 has 14 residues. V lost 0 bases and J 1 base, leaving 3 bases between the germline ends. CDR3 DNA: TGTGCCAGCAGTTTATCCAGGAACACCGGGGAGCTGTTTTTT. Protein sequence: CASSLSRNTGELFF.

V is TRBV6-2 or TRBV6-3 and J is TRBJ2-3, with a possible D match to TRBD2 (6 bases). V was pared by 2 bases and J by 6 bases, with 18 bases between. This CDR3 spans 16 amino acids. CDR1 and CDR2 from the germline V gene are MNHEY and SVGEGT. CDR3 loop: CASSYGSGLRRDTQYF. CDR3 nucleotides: TGTGCCAGCAGTTACGGATCGGGACTCCGCCGGGATACGCAGTATTTT.

This clonotype was found a few times. This chain joins TRBV4-1 and TRBJ1-4; D perhaps matches TRBD1 (5 bases). V was pared by 1 base and J by 6 bases, with 9 bases between. CDR3 length equals 14 residues. Germline V gene sequence: CDR1 MGHRA, CDR2 YSYEKL. The CDR3 reads CASSQVLGDEKLFF. The DNA for the CDR3 is TGCGCCAGCAGCCAAGTTCTAGGGGATGAAAAACTGTTTTTT.

This clonotype was seen at least ten times. This chain joins TRBV6-2 or TRBV6-3 and TRBJ2-1; TRBD2 agrees at 16 bases. The CDR3 is made up of 14 amino acids. Trimming took 5 bases from V and 10 from J; bases not matched to a gene: 2. CDR1 and CDR2 from the germline V gene are MNHEY and SVGEGT. Here the CDR3 reads CASSGTSGRGEQFF. DNA of the CDR3: TGTGCCAGCAGTGGGACTAGCGGGAGGGGGGAGCAGTTCTTC.

The chain carries TRBV19 and TRBJ2-1; 8 bases are shared with TRBD2. This CDR3 region has 15 residues. Germline V CDR1 and CDR2: LNHDA, SQIVND (reference sequence). V was clipped by 3 bases and J by 4 bases; unmatched bases: 5. CDR3 in amino acids: CASSMGRGGYNEQFF. CDR3 DNA: TGTGCCAGTAGTATGGGACGGGGGGGGTACAATGAGCAGTTCTTC.

This clonotype has more than one count but fewer than ten. The rearrangement links TRBV29-1 to TRBJ1-6; D might be TRBD1 (5 bases). V was pared by 4 bases and J by 3 bases, with 13 bases between. The CDR3 has 15 residues. From germline, CDR1 is SQVTM and CDR2 ANQGSEA. In DNA, the CDR3 is TGCAGCGTTGTCACCGGGGACCGCTATAATTCACCCCTCCACTTT. It yields the protein CSVVTGDRYNSPLHF.

On this clonotype: One junction end disagrees with the germline gene, perhaps due to a read error. The rearrangement uses TRBV2 and TRBJ2-2, with 14 bases fitting TRBD2. This CDR3 comprises 16 residues. The V gene's germline CDR1 is SNHLY and CDR2 FYNNEI. CDR3 loop: CASRTSGRVNTRELFF. The CDR3 DNA follows: TGTGCCAGCAGGACTAGCGGGAGGGTCAACACCAGGGAGCTGTTTTTT.